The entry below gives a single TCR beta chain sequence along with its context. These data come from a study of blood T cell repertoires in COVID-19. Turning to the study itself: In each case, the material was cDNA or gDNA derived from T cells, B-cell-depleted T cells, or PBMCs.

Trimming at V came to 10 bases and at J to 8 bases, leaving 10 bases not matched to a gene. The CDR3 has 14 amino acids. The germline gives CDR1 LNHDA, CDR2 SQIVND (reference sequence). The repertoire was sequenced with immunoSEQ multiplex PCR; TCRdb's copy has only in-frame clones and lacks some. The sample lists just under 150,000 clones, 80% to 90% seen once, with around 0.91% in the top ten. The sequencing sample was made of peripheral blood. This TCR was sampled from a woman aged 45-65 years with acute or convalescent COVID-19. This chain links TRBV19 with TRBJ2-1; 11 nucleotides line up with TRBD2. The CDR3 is CATSLAGGRDEQFF. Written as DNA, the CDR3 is TGTGCCACCTCCCTAGCGGGGGGCAGAGATGAGCAGTTCTTC. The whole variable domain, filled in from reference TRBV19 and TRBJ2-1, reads DGGITQSPKYLFRKEGQNVTLSCEQNLNHDAMYWYRQDPGQGLRLIYYSQIVNDFQKGDIAEGYSVSREKKESFPLTVTSAQKNPTAFYLCATSLAGGRDEQFFGPGTRLTVL.